One sample yielded the 25 T cell receptor beta chains listed below, sequenced in a study of cytomegalovirus exposure and HLA in healthy donors. Both 60 Vbeta primers and 13 Jbeta primers went into the PCR. Data came from immunoSEQ multiplex PCR; TCRdb stores just in-frame clones and leaves some out. The sample includes about 76,000 clones, roughly 70% of them seen just once. The sequenced material came from PBMCs. These TCRs come from a man between 60 and 75 years old in good health and CMV-seropositive.

The V gene is TRBV11-2, the J gene TRBJ1-2, with 7 bases that match TRBD1. The CDR3 sequence is 15 residues long. Unmatched junction bases numbered 5, after V lost 0 bases and J lost 4 bases. Germline V gene data show CDR1 as SGHAT and CDR2 as FQNNGV. The CDR3 coding sequence is TGTGCCAGCAGCTTAGATGGAGGGGGCGCCTATGGCTACACCTTC. Its protein is CASSLDGGGAYGYTF.

This sequence joins TRBV9 and TRBJ2-3, with a tentative D call TRBD2 (6 bases). V was clipped by 4 bases and J by 5 bases, with 14 bases between them. The CDR3 consists of 14 residues. Germline lookup yields CDR1 SGDLS and CDR2 YYNGEE. The CDR3 region has the DNA TGTGCCAGCAGCCCACCGGGGCGGGGAGATACGCAGTATTTT. Its protein product is CASSPPGRGDTQYF.

V and J are TRBV7-2 and TRBJ2-7, with 9 nucleotides matching TRBD2. The CDR3 length is 14 residues. Germline values: CDR1 SGHTA, CDR2 FQGNSA. V dropped 1 base and J dropped 6; count of bases not matched to a gene: 4. CDR3 bases: TGTGCCAGCAGCTTAGGTCTAGCGGGGAGCGAGCAGTACTTC. Translating gives CASSLGLAGSEQYF.

The chain is built from TRBV28 and TRBJ2-4; 7 bases are a match to TRBD2. The CDR3 contains 17 residues. V lost 2 bases and J lost 0; bases outside the gene matches: 7. CDR1 and CDR2 from the germline V gene are MDHEN and SYDVKM. The CDR3 DNA is TGTGCCAGCAGTTTAAAGAGCGGGACCAAAGCCAAAAACATTCAGTACTTC. Protein: CASSLKSGTKAKNIQYF.

This sequence joins TRBV5-5 and TRBJ1-2; a possible D gene is TRBD1 (6 bases). Trimming cost V 2 bases and J 4 bases, with 15 bases left between them. This CDR3 has 15 amino acids. Germline V gene lookup returns CDR1 SGHKS and CDR2 YYEKEE (reference sequence). CDR3 region: CASSLGGVGAYGYTF. The CDR3 DNA is TGTGCCAGCAGCTTAGGGGGTGTCGGTGCCTATGGCTACACCTTC.

The chain is built from TRBV6-1 and TRBJ1-1; D is unclear. CDR3 length equals 11 residues. The germline CDR1 and CDR2 sequences are MNHNS and SASEGT. Trimming took off 2 bases at V and 6 bases at J, with 4 bases between the two ends. The CDR3 here is CASSELAEAFF. The CDR3 coding sequence is TGTGCCAGCAGTGAATTAGCTGAAGCTTTCTTT.

The CDR3 DNA reads as TGTGCCAGCAGCTTGAGGAGTACGAACACCGGGGAGCTGTTTTTT. Translation: CASSLRSTNTGELFF. V usage is TRBV5-4 and J usage is TRBJ2-2; no definite D call. Germline CDR1 is SGHNT and CDR2 is YYREEE (reference sequence). The CDR3 sequence is 15 residues long. Trimming stripped 1 base from V and 0 bases from J, with 7 bases between.

V gene TRBV28 combines with J gene TRBJ2-7; 7 bases align to TRBD1. Trimming removed 1 base from V and 11 bases from J; junction bases left unmatched: 5. Germline CDR1 is MDHEN and CDR2 is SYDVKM. The CDR3 sequence is 12 residues long. The CDR3 region is CASSLSGQSEYF. CDR3 DNA sequence: TGTGCCAGCAGTTTATCGGGACAGAGTGAGTACTTC.

CDR3 loop: CASSRTGTNQPQHF. Here the CDR3 DNA reads TGTGCCAGCTCACGGACAGGAACTAATCAGCCCCAGCATTTT. This sequence joins TRBV6-1 and TRBJ1-5; 7 nucleotides align to TRBD1. CDR3 length: 14 amino acids. From germline, CDR1 is MNHNS and CDR2 SASEGT. The V and J ends lost 8 bases and 4 bases, in that order; junction bases with no gene match: 8.

The genes are TRBV6-6 and TRBJ2-2; maybe TRBD1 (6 bases). V lost 2 bases, J lost 5 bases, and 9 bases lay in between. The germline V gene encodes CDR1 MNHNY and CDR2 SVGAGI (reference sequence). The CDR3 length is 14 residues. The CDR3 protein is CASSYAGVTGELFF. CDR3 nucleotides: TGTGCCAGCAGTTACGCAGGGGTTACCGGGGAGCTGTTTTTT.

The gene calls are TRBV7-2 and TRBJ1-4; weak D call: TRBD1 (5 bases). Between the trimmed V and J ends, which lost 5 bases and 8 bases, there was a span of 18 bases. Germline V gene sequence: CDR1 SGHTA, CDR2 FQGNSA. There are 15 residues in the CDR3. This CDR3 is CASSRQQGGGEKLFF. DNA of the CDR3: TGTGCCAGCAGCCGACAGCAGGGAGGAGGAGAAAAACTGTTTTTT.

The sample holds one count of this clone. CDR3 sequence reads: CASSLRGGDTYNEQFF. CDR3 in DNA: TGTGCCAGCAGCTTGCGCGGGGGGGACACCTACAATGAGCAGTTCTTC. The genes are TRBV5-4 and TRBJ2-1; 9 positions agree with TRBD2. The CDR3 runs 16 residues. The V and J ends lost 1 base and 2 bases, in that order; junction bases with no gene match: 4. Per germline, CDR1 SGHNT and CDR2 YYREEE (reference sequence).

The V and J genes are TRBV7-9 and TRBJ1-5; D not certain. The V gene lost 4 bases and the J gene lost 9 bases, with 10 bases spanning the gap. CDR3 length: 12 amino acids. CDR1 is SEHNR and CDR2 is FQNEAQ in the germline V gene (reference sequence). This CDR3 is CASSSEYPPQHF. The CDR3 DNA reads TGTGCCAGCAGCTCGGAGTACCCGCCCCAGCATTTT.

The CDR3 nucleotides are TGTGCCAGCAGTTTACTACAGGAGGGCTATGGCTACACCTTC. Amino acids: CASSLLQEGYGYTF. The chain couples TRBV27 to TRBJ1-2; D possibly corresponds to TRBD1 (5 bases). The V gene's germline CDR1 is MNHEY and CDR2 SMNVEV (reference sequence). The germline V and J ends were trimmed by 2 bases and 4 bases, with 11 bases remaining between them. The CDR3 sequence is 14 residues long.

The V call is TRBV29-1, the J call TRBJ1-1; maybe TRBD1 (5 bases). The CDR3 is made up of 11 amino acids. CDR1 is SQVTM and CDR2 is ANQGSEA in the germline V gene. The ends were cut back, 3 bases at V and 11 bases at J, with 13 bases in the middle. The CDR3 spells CSVDDSRRAFF. The CDR3 DNA reads as TGCAGCGTTGACGACAGCCGGCGGGCTTTCTTT.

The rearrangement links TRBV11-2 to TRBJ2-5, with D maybe TRBD1 (6 bases). CDR1 SGHAT and CDR2 FQNNGV come from the germline V gene. Trimming pared 6 bases from V and 1 base from J, leaving 12 bases between. The CDR3 loop spans 14 amino acids. The CDR3 nucleotides read TGTGCCAGCAGGCTCAACAGGGTCCAAGAGACCCAGTACTTC. This gives the protein CASRLNRVQETQYF.

This rearrangement joins TRBV27 to TRBJ2-7; tentatively, D is TRBD2 (5 bases). Looked up from germline, CDR1 is MNHEY and CDR2 is SMNVEV (reference sequence). V shed 2 bases and J shed 1 base, with 9 bases lying between them. The CDR3 spans 14 residues. The CDR3 DNA sequence: TGTGCCAGCAGTTTAGTAGCGACATCCTACGAGCAGTACTTC. Its protein is CASSLVATSYEQYF.

The chain combines TRBV28 with TRBJ2-1; 7 positions match TRBD1. Trimming at V came to 4 bases and at J to 15 bases, leaving 6 bases not matched to a gene. This CDR3 contains 11 residues. Germline V lookup: CDR1 MDHEN, CDR2 SYDVKM. CDR3 residues: CASSSRDSLFF. DNA of the CDR3: TGTGCCAGCAGTTCCCGGGACAGCCTGTTCTTC.

The chain links TRBV5-4 to TRBJ2-7; 9 nucleotides align to TRBD1. The CDR3 consists of 13 residues. Germline trimming cut 4 bases from V and 7 bases from J; bases unmatched to any gene: 6. Per the germline V gene, CDR1 is SGHNT and CDR2 is YYREEE (reference sequence). The CDR3 region is CASSRDREGEQYF. DNA of the CDR3: TGTGCCAGCAGCCGGGACAGGGAGGGAGAGCAGTACTTC.

This chain's CDR3 is CASSAGTGGIYEQYF. The CDR3 region has the DNA TGCGCCAGCAGCGCCGGGACAGGGGGTATTTACGAGCAGTACTTC. The chain uses TRBV5-1 and TRBJ2-7; 11 bases line up with TRBD1. Germline V gene sequence: CDR1 SGHRS, CDR2 YFSETQ. CDR3 size: 15 residues. Germline trimming cut 4 bases from V and 4 bases from J; bases unmatched to any gene: 7.

The CDR3 nucleotides read TGTGCCAGCAGCGTAGGTGGGACAGGAAGTATCTACGAGCAGTACTTC. Protein sequence: CASSVGGTGSIYEQYF. The chain joins TRBV9 to TRBJ2-7; 8 bases are a match to TRBD1. V shed 0 bases and J 3 bases; nucleotides not matched to a gene: 8. The CDR3 loop spans 16 amino acids. Germline loops: CDR1 SGDLS, CDR2 YYNGEE.

In this sample, this clone turned up a few times. V and J are TRBV27 and TRBJ1-5; a possible D gene is TRBD1 (5 bases). The CDR3 loop spans 13 amino acids. V was clipped by 6 bases and J by 5 bases, with 11 bases between them. The germline gives CDR1 MNHEY, CDR2 SMNVEV (reference sequence). The CDR3 bases are TGTGCCAGCAGCCCCAGGGAGGATCAGCCCCAGCATTTT. Its protein is CASSPREDQPQHF.

The rearrangement joins TRBV4-2 to TRBJ1-4, with D possibly being TRBD1 (5 bases). The CDR3 runs 15 residues. CDR1 LGHNA and CDR2 YNFKEQ come from the germline V gene. The germline V and J ends were trimmed by 5 bases and 8 bases, with 18 bases remaining between them. The CDR3 nucleotides read TGTGCCAGCAGCGATCCGGGACTATGGACAGAAAAACTGTTTTTT. Its translation: CASSDPGLWTEKLFF.

This clone has only one observation. The chain is built from TRBV11-2 and TRBJ2-5, with TRBD2 identical over 15 bases. V trimming: 5 bases; J trimming: 9 bases; junction bases outside the gene matches: 10. Per the germline V gene, CDR1 is SGHAT and CDR2 is FQNNGV. The CDR3 consists of 16 residues. DNA of the CDR3: TGTGCCAGCAGCCCCTGGACTAGCGGGGGGGTCTTATCCCAGTACTTC. Encoded protein: CASSPWTSGGVLSQYF.

The chain has TRBV4-3 and TRBJ1-1; TRBD1 agrees at 11 bases. Germline V gene data show CDR1 as LGHNA and CDR2 as YSLEER. With V trimmed by 4 bases and J by 3 bases, 4 bases remained unmatched. This CDR3 region has 15 residues. The CDR3, as DNA: TGCGCCAGCAGCCCGGGACAGGGGGAACACACTGAAGCTTTCTTT. Its translation: CASSPGQGEHTEAFF.